Following are 7 T cell receptor beta chains from one sample sequenced in a study of cytomegalovirus exposure and HLA in healthy donors. This PCR relied on a set of 60 Vbeta primers and 13 Jbeta primers. Sequenced by immunoSEQ multiplex PCR; TCRdb stores in-frame clones only, minus some. Of some 90,000 clones listed, over 60% are singletons. The specimen sequenced was PBMCs. The receptors shown here come from a man aged 40-49 years in good health and CMV-seronegative.

J is TRBJ1-1 and V is TRBV7-2; D remains unclear. Germline assignment: CDR1 SGHTA and CDR2 FQGNSA. V was pared by 4 bases and J by 4 bases, with 19 bases between. The CDR3 covers 16 residues. The CDR3 DNA follows: TGTGCCAGCAGCTCCCGGACGGCCGTCCGGGGCACTGAAGCTTTCTTT. It yields the protein CASSSRTAVRGTEAFF.

Only one count was recorded for this clone. The V call is TRBV29-1, the J call TRBJ2-1, with 10 bases that match TRBD1. Germline V gives CDR1 SQVTM, CDR2 ANQGSEA. V shed 6 bases, J shed 3 bases, and the junction held 5 bases outside the gene matches. This CDR3 spans 14 amino acids. This CDR3 reads CSVLGQGNYNEQFF. In nucleotides, the CDR3 is TGCAGCGTGTTGGGACAGGGGAACTACAATGAGCAGTTCTTC.

The chain combines TRBV5-1 with TRBJ2-1, with 9 bases identical to TRBD2. Trimming at V came to 5 bases and at J to 0 bases, leaving 3 bases not matched to a gene. From germline, CDR1 is SGHRS and CDR2 YFSETQ. CDR3 length equals 15 residues. CDR3 region: CASRKAGGSYNEQFF. CDR3 DNA sequence: TGCGCCAGCAGGAAAGCGGGGGGCTCCTACAATGAGCAGTTCTTC.

The chain combines TRBV9 with TRBJ2-3, with TRBD2 as a possible D gene (6 bases). V lost 0 bases, J lost 2 bases, and 16 bases lay in between. The CDR3 consists of 17 residues. Germline V gives CDR1 SGDLS, CDR2 YYNGEE. The CDR3 sequence: CASSVVSGPLLTDTQYF. CDR3 nucleotide sequence: TGTGCCAGCAGCGTAGTAAGCGGGCCACTGCTCACAGATACGCAGTATTTT.

The chain employs TRBV29-1 and TRBJ1-3; weak D call: TRBD1 (5 bases). The CDR3 is 14 amino acids. Trimming shortened V by 6 bases and J by 0 bases, and 12 bases separated the two germline ends. CDR1 is SQVTM and CDR2 is ANQGSEA in the germline V gene. The CDR3 loop is CSVRDRYSGNTIYF. The CDR3 DNA reads as TGCAGCGTACGAGACAGATACTCTGGAAACACCATATATTTT.

The chain uses TRBV6-4 and TRBJ2-1, with 13 bases matching TRBD2. This CDR3 has 15 amino acids. Germline lookup yields CDR1 MRHNA and CDR2 SNTAGT. J was trimmed by 5 bases and V by 2 bases; bases with no gene match: 0. The CDR3 loop reads CASSDGTSGDNEQFF. In DNA, the CDR3 is TGTGCCAGCAGTGACGGGACTAGCGGGGACAATGAGCAGTTCTTC.

V gene TRBV7-6 combines with J gene TRBJ2-7, with TRBD1 matching 9 bases. The CDR3 totals 13 residues. Losses at the gene ends were 4 bases for V and 10 bases for J; bases not matched to a gene: 8. Germline CDR1 is SGHVS and CDR2 is FNYEAQ. The CDR3 protein is CASSSKDRGTQYF. The CDR3 DNA reads as TGTGCCAGCAGCTCAAAGGACAGGGGCACTCAGTACTTC.